The clone carrying this TCR beta chain was counted once. Its antigen remains unidentified. Libraries were prepared by immunoSEQ multiplex PCR; TCRdb keeps only in-frame clonotypes and omits some of them. The sample carries about 86,000 clones, around 90% recorded once. These data are taken from a study of OX40 agonist ivuxolimab in advanced cancers. Study-wide findings and caveats: In CD8+ T cells, expanded clones were on average more numerous than in CD4+.

Collection of blood occurred at baseline, at cycle 4 day 1, and at cycle 7 day 1. Germline CDR1 SGHDN, CDR2 FVKESK. V was clipped by 4 bases and J by 5 bases; unmatched bases: 7. The CDR3 covers 15 residues. The sample consisted of CD4+ or CD8+ T cells sorted from blood, taken in a trial of the OX40 agonist ivuxolimab. This chain connects TRBV14 to TRBJ2-1, with 8 bases aligning to TRBD2. The clonotype originates from an adult with an advanced solid tumor such as melanoma, head and neck, liver or kidney cancer. DNA for the CDR3: TGTGCCAGCAGCCCTGTTTCGGGAGGGAACAATGAGCAGTTCTTC. Encoded protein: CASSPVSGGNNEQFF.